This passage covers 16 T cell receptor beta chains from one sample sequenced in a study of early stage breast cancer tumors. The table came from immunoSEQ multiplex PCR; TCRdb's copy has only in-frame clones and leaves some out. Of some 35,000 clones in the sample, approximately 69% were seen once. The sample was blood. The source of these receptors is a person between 55 and 69 years old with breast cancer.

The CDR3 loop reads CASSPLAAAYEQYF. CDR3 DNA sequence: TGTGCCAGCTCACCACTAGCGGCGGCCTACGAGCAGTACTTC. V and J are TRBV18 and TRBJ2-7, with D maybe TRBD2 (6 bases). Trimming took 1 base from V and 2 from J, leaving 9 bases between them. The CDR3 is 14 residues long. The germline V gene encodes CDR1 KGHSH and CDR2 LQKENI. The complete variable domain, with remaining parts taken from reference TRBV18 and TRBJ2-7, reads NAGVMQNPRHLVRRRGQEARLRCSPMKGHSHVYWYRQLPEEGLKFMVYLQKENIIDESGMPKERFSAEFPKEGPSILRIQQVVRGDSAAYFCASSPLAAAYEQYFGPGTRLTVT.

This chain uses TRBV5-1 with TRBJ1-1; tentative D call: TRBD1 (5 bases). CDR1 is SGHRS, CDR2 YFSETQ, per germline. The CDR3 sequence is 14 residues long. V shed 0 bases and J shed 4 bases, with 10 bases lying between them. The CDR3 sequence is CASSLEIGGTEAFF. CDR3 nucleotide sequence: TGCGCCAGCAGCTTGGAGATTGGGGGCACTGAAGCTTTCTTT.

This chain links TRBV18 with TRBJ1-1; 7 bases line up with TRBD1. After removal of 4 bases from V and 4 bases from J, the junction contained 6 bases not matched to a gene. CDR1 is KGHSH and CDR2 is LQKENI in the germline V gene. There are 14 residues in the CDR3. CDR3 amino acids: CASSRQGGGTEAFF. Here the CDR3 DNA reads TGTGCCAGCTCACGACAGGGAGGGGGCACTGAAGCTTTCTTT.

This clone has just a few counts. The rearrangement joins TRBV7-2 to TRBJ1-1; D remains ambiguous. The V end was cut by 1 base, the J end by 2 bases, with 11 bases between. Per germline, CDR1 SGHTA and CDR2 FQGNSA. CDR3 length: 15 amino acids. The CDR3 is CASSLGSGVNTEAFF. CDR3 coding DNA: TGTGCCAGCAGCTTAGGATCCGGGGTAAACACTGAAGCTTTCTTT.

CDR3 sequence reads: CASSPGGTGVGNTEAFF. The CDR3 DNA follows: TGTGCCAGCAGCCCGGGGGGGACGGGGGTTGGGAACACTGAAGCTTTCTTT. V and J are TRBV7-9 and TRBJ1-1; D perhaps matches TRBD1 (5 bases). Per germline, CDR1 SEHNR and CDR2 FQNEAQ (reference sequence). The CDR3 totals 17 residues. Trimming took 5 bases from V and 1 from J, leaving 20 bases between them.

The chain recombines TRBV5-1 with TRBJ2-1, with D possibly matching TRBD2 (6 bases). The germline gives CDR1 SGHRS, CDR2 YFSETQ. V was shortened by 4 bases and J by 6 bases, with 23 bases between the two germline ends. This CDR3 spans 17 amino acids. CDR3 loop: CASSRLGGSGVSNEQFF. In DNA, the CDR3 is TGCGCCAGCAGCCGTTTGGGGGGTAGCGGAGTTTCCAATGAGCAGTTCTTC.

The J gene is TRBJ2-7, the V gene TRBV6-1, with D uncertain. Trimming shortened V by 2 bases and J by 3 bases, and 5 bases separated the two germline ends. Germline CDR1 and CDR2: MNHNS and SASEGT. The CDR3 has 12 residues. This chain's CDR3 is CASSERYYEQYF. DNA of the CDR3: TGTGCCAGCAGTGAACGGTACTACGAGCAGTACTTC.

This chain connects TRBV5-6 to TRBJ2-5; D tentatively reads TRBD1 or TRBD2 (5 bases each). This CDR3 contains 13 residues. Germline V lookup: CDR1 SGHDT, CDR2 YYEEEE. V lost 3 bases, J lost 3 bases, and 9 bases lay in between. CDR3 bases: TGTGCCAGCAGCTGGGGGACCAAAGAGACCCAGTACTTC. It yields the protein CASSWGTKETQYF.

The rearrangement links TRBV14 to TRBJ2-1; 9 bases are shared with TRBD2. The CDR3 is 17 amino acids. Germline trimming cut 4 bases from V and 8 bases from J; bases unmatched to any gene: 15. Germline assignment: CDR1 SGHDN and CDR2 FVKESK. The CDR3 reads CASSLTLAGVPGDEQFF. The CDR3 coding sequence is TGTGCCAGCAGCCTAACCTTAGCGGGAGTGCCCGGCGATGAGCAGTTCTTC.

The CDR3 nucleotides read TGTGCCAGCACCAAGACAGCTAACTATGGCTACACCTTC. Amino acids: CASTKTANYGYTF. This chain joins TRBV6-5 and TRBJ1-2; a possible D gene is TRBD1 (5 bases). Germline CDR1 and CDR2: MNHEY and SVGAGI. Trimming took off 7 bases at V and 0 bases at J, with 9 bases between the two ends. CDR3 length: 13 amino acids.

The CDR3 region is CASSFDFGSRYEQYF. Written as DNA, the CDR3 is TGCGCCAGCAGCTTCGACTTTGGGAGCCGCTACGAGCAGTACTTC. This sequence joins TRBV5-1 and TRBJ2-7, with D possibly TRBD2 on 5 matching bases. The V gene's germline CDR1 is SGHRS and CDR2 YFSETQ. The V end was cut by 2 bases, the J end by 3 bases, with 15 bases between. This CDR3 has 15 amino acids.

The chain carries TRBV29-1 and TRBJ2-1; 7 bases are shared with TRBD2. Germline V gives CDR1 SQVTM, CDR2 ANQGSEA. Trimming took 6 bases from V and 10 from J; bases not matched to a gene: 18. The CDR3 sequence is 15 residues long. This chain's CDR3 is CSVRYSPGGAEEQFF. CDR3 coding DNA: TGCAGCGTACGGTACTCACCGGGGGGAGCTGAAGAGCAGTTCTTC.

The genes are TRBV21-1 and TRBJ2-3; the DNA was not used to check the table's D call, TRBD1. TRBV21-1 is a recognized pseudogene. The length of the CDR3 is 15 residues. The CDR3 DNA follows: TGTGCCAGCGCTCTAATGACAGAGCCGGTGGGTACGCAGTATTTT. Translating gives CASALMTEPVGTQYF.

The CDR3 loop reads CASSLLTNYGYTF. The CDR3 DNA reads TGCGCCAGCAGCTTGCTCACCAACTATGGCTACACCTTC. The rearrangement uses TRBV5-1 and TRBJ1-2; D unclear. Between the trimmed V and J ends, which lost 1 base and 2 bases, there was a span of 6 bases. Germline CDR1 and CDR2: SGHRS and YFSETQ. This CDR3 comprises 13 residues.

The V gene is TRBV11-2, the J gene TRBJ1-1, with D tentatively TRBD1 (6 bases). V gave up 4 bases and J gave up 3 bases, with 27 bases separating them. Germline loops: CDR1 SGHAT, CDR2 FQNNGV. The CDR3 consists of 19 residues. CDR3 protein: CASSSRRILNRVRDTEAFF. The CDR3 DNA follows: TGTGCCAGCAGCTCTAGACGAATACTCAACAGGGTCAGGGACACTGAAGCTTTCTTT.

This rearrangement joins TRBV5-1 to TRBJ1-1; D remains unclear. V was clipped by 2 bases and J by 3 bases, with 8 bases between them. The CDR3 is 13 amino acids. The germline gives CDR1 SGHRS, CDR2 YFSETQ. The CDR3 DNA reads TGCGCCAGCAGCTTATGGGGTGACACTGAAGCTTTCTTT. This codes for CASSLWGDTEAFF.